The clone carrying this T cell receptor beta chain was observed at least ten times. Antigen unknown. This CDR3 spans 16 amino acids. Germline values: CDR1 SGHRS, CDR2 YFSETQ. Trimming removed 4 bases from V and 2 bases from J, with 16 bases in between. The data belong to a study of early T cells in non-severe SARS-CoV-2 infection. At the level of the study: The study sequenced bulk RNA from unsorted whole blood, with chains unpaired.

Unique molecular identifier tags were affixed to discrete cDNA molecules. Each CDR3 protein gets one entry after TCRdb re-called the 5' RACE reads with MiXCR. The data hold 30,000 to 40,000 distinct CDR3 sequences, with roughly 5.4% observed a single time. Whole-study results and caveats: Clonotype matching in VDJdb favored anti-spike CD8 responses and did not capture private and CD4 specificities.

The source material was whole blood, sampled at baseline. The TCR originated in an adult who was a healthcare worker with PCR-confirmed SARS-CoV-2 infection or an uninfected control (not recorded which). The rearrangement uses TRBV5-1 and TRBJ2-1, with D perhaps matching TRBD2 (5 bases). The CDR3 sequence is CASSGTGLYPYNEQFF. The CDR3 nucleotides are TGCGCCAGCAGCGGAACCGGACTTTACCCCTACAATGAGCAGTTCTTC.